This T cell receptor beta chain was captured in a study of blood T cells in healthy people across ages (dated by TCRdb to 2015 to 2017). Context from the whole study: In model experiments, template switching captured about one uniquely barcoded TCR beta cDNA molecule for every two T cells. Four age groups were formed from the donors: young (average 16 years), middle-aged (approximately 40), aged (about 62) and long-lived (around 80). For two donors (one aged 18 to 29 and one aged 80 or older), the study analyzed two additional independent replicas of 1 million unique cDNA reads from the same blood draw. To avoid experimental bias, donors of different ages were spread randomly across the sequencing lanes. The study measured age-related changes in TCR beta repertoire diversity using deep sequencing normalized with unique cDNA molecular identifiers.

Systemically healthy Caucasian individuals from Russia, approximately 39 in total and aged roughly 6 to 95 years, were included as donors. Each donor gave ten milliliters of peripheral blood, drawn into EDTA-treated Vacutainer tubes. PBMCs were isolated by Ficoll-Paque density-gradient centrifugation, with at least 6 million obtained per sample. Trizol reagent was used to extract total RNA from PBMCs, with at least 5 micrograms per sample. For every donor, an aliquot of PBMCs went through flow cytometry to measure the percentages of naive CD45RAhigh/CD27high T cells. Receptor libraries were prepared by 5' RACE. Sequencer: Illumina HiSeq 2500. A second PCR of about 6 to 11 cycles was performed with a sample-barcoded 5' primer and a J-beta primer mix. A unique molecular identifier was introduced onto each TCR beta cDNA molecule by a template-switch 5' adaptor carrying 12 random nucleotides. Each sample yielded at least 3 million CDR3-containing paired-end reads. All of the RNA was converted into first-strand cDNA using the Mint cDNA synthesis kit, with a TRBC-specific oligonucleotide serving as the primer. Following uracil-DNA glycosylase treatment, a first 18-cycle PCR with universal primers M1SS and BC2_uni_R was performed on all cDNA. The authors' analysis ran thus. Each sample was normalized by randomly selecting 1 million high-quality reads, each carrying a distinct molecular identifier. Reads with shared molecular identifiers were discarded instead of being binned into consensus sequences. MiTCR, run with a Q25 quality threshold and the strictest error-elimination algorithm, handled CDR3 identification, clonotype clustering and error correction. A nonparametric unseen species model with Euler transformation was used to estimate a lower bound on total TCR beta diversity. The public sequencing data were trimmed at Q25 with fastp and processed into clonotypes with MiXCR by TCRdb, which kept only in-frame beta chains. CDR3 protein sequences are deduplicated, and each keeps its most common genes and DNA. The V and J calls follow TCRdb's processing rather than the paper's. The sample table lists about a million distinct CDR3 sequences, approximately 50% of them with a count of one. The ten largest clones capture roughly a fifth of the sample.

General conclusions and limits of the study: The CMV infection status of donors was not known, potentially confounding age-related changes in expanded clonotypes. Observed TCR beta diversity per million T cells fell roughly linearly with age, and a significant reduction was already apparent by age around 40. Compared with the aged group, more naive CD4+ T cells, fewer expanded clones and increased TCR diversity were shown by the long-lived group, suggesting age selection. Bulk unsorted PBMC profiling prevented conclusive comparison of naive and antigen-experienced compartments. Estimates of total diversity based on one million sequenced T cells were regarded as lower bounds and as underestimates. Observed TCR beta diversity correlated strongly with the percentage of naive T cells measured by flow cytometry.

This clonotype was counted between two and nine times. Its specific antigen is unknown. Per-base quality was not reported, and no clone a single base away is much larger than it. Sequenced sample: blood. This clonotype was sampled from a woman aged 55-69 years in good health.

The bases are TGTGCCAGCAGCCAAGATGTGGCGGGGGTCGAGCAGTACTTC. It translates to CASSQDVAGVEQYF. This chain is built from TRBV3-1 and TRBJ2-7; 7 of the junction bases match TRBD2. The CDR3 starts with the cysteine, ends with the phenylalanine, and has 14 residues. CDR3 DNA is the only sequence kept; it has 42 bases, read in frame from the first base. V is pruned by 0 bases and J by 6 bases, leaving 5 bases of the junction without a gene match. Via the germline V gene (reference sequence), CDR1 is LGHDT and CDR2 YNNKEL.